One sample yielded the 13 T cell receptor beta chains listed below, sequenced in a study of cytomegalovirus exposure and HLA in healthy donors. TCRdb's copy holds only in-frame clones and misses some; the assay was immunoSEQ multiplex PCR. The sample lists about 160,000 clones; nearly 90% were seen once. Sequencing was performed on PBMCs. The source of these receptors is a woman younger than 30 in good health and CMV-seropositive.

The chain is built from TRBV30 and TRBJ2-1, with D tentatively TRBD2 (5 bases). Trimming took 6 bases from V and 4 from J, leaving 10 bases between them. The CDR3 runs 12 residues. The V gene's germline CDR1 is GTSNPN and CDR2 SVGIG (reference sequence). The CDR3 spells CACPGTYNEQFF. CDR3 nucleotide sequence: TGTGCCTGCCCGGGAACATACAATGAGCAGTTCTTC.

This clone is a singleton in its sample. The CDR3 loop is CASRSKPGYQETQYF. The DNA of the CDR3 is TGTGCCAGCAGATCGAAGCCGGGATATCAAGAGACCCAGTACTTC. The chain combines TRBV27 with TRBJ2-5, with TRBD2 as a possible D gene (5 bases). There are 15 residues in the CDR3. Trimming pared 6 bases from V and 2 bases from J, leaving 16 bases between. Germline CDR1 is MNHEY and CDR2 is SMNVEV (reference sequence).

The chain has TRBV5-4 and TRBJ2-1; TRBD2 agrees at 9 bases. The CDR3 is made up of 14 amino acids. The J segment lost 6 bases and the V segment lost 8 bases, leaving 9 bases of the junction unmatched. CDR1 and CDR2 from the germline V gene are SGHNT and YYREEE (reference sequence). Here the CDR3 DNA reads TGTGCCAGAGGGGGAAGGCGGGAGGGCAATGAGCAGTTCTTC. This encodes CARGGRREGNEQFF.

The gene calls are TRBV4-2 and TRBJ1-2; unclear D gene. The V end was cut by 0 bases, the J end by 9 bases, with 11 bases between. The CDR3 covers 13 residues. Germline assignment: CDR1 LGHNA and CDR2 YNFKEQ. The CDR3 here is CASSQDARERYTF. The CDR3 nucleotides are TGTGCCAGCAGCCAAGATGCCCGCGAGCGCTACACCTTC.

CDR3 nucleotides: TGTGCCAGCAGCTCGCCGGGACAGGGGGATTGGGAGCAGTACTTC. Protein: CASSSPGQGDWEQYF. The chain combines TRBV5-6 with TRBJ2-7; 11 bases line up with TRBD1. The V gene's germline CDR1 is SGHDT and CDR2 YYEEEE. This CDR3 comprises 15 residues. J gave up 7 bases and V 3 bases, and 9 bases lay outside the gene matches.

The chain has TRBV14 and TRBJ2-1; 8 bases line up with TRBD2. With 7 bases clipped from V and 5 bases from J, the junction kept 10 bases outside the gene matches. Per germline, CDR1 SGHDN and CDR2 FVKESK. The CDR3 length is 15 residues. CDR3: CASTYWTSSHNEQFF. As DNA, the CDR3 is TGTGCCAGCACCTACTGGACTAGCAGCCACAATGAGCAGTTCTTC.

The chain recombines TRBV9 with TRBJ1-1; D is unclear. The V gene's germline CDR1 is SGDLS and CDR2 YYNGEE. This CDR3 is 13 amino acids long. V lost 5 bases and J lost 0, with 8 bases in between. CDR3: CASSLTVNTEAFF. The DNA of the CDR3 is TGTGCCAGCAGTTTGACTGTGAACACTGAAGCTTTCTTT.

The V call is TRBV18, the J call TRBJ2-5; TRBD1 might be the D (6 bases). The CDR3 spans 13 residues. Trimming left V 3 bases short and J 3 bases short, with 8 bases between. Per germline, CDR1 KGHSH and CDR2 LQKENI. CDR3 residues: CASSPDSKETQYF. The CDR3 DNA is TGTGCCAGCTCACCGGACAGCAAAGAGACCCAGTACTTC.

The CDR3 here is CASRGGQGTYNEQFF. The CDR3 DNA reads as TGTGCCAGCAGAGGAGGACAGGGGACATACAATGAGCAGTTCTTC. This chain uses TRBV7-8 with TRBJ2-1; TRBD1 aligns across 9 bases. The CDR3 runs 15 residues. Germline V gene lookup returns CDR1 SGHVS and CDR2 FQNEAQ. V trimming: 6 bases; J trimming: 4 bases; junction bases outside the gene matches: 7. The variable domain in full, completed from reference TRBV7-8 and TRBJ2-1, reads GAGVSQSPRYKVAKRGQDVALRCDPISGHVSLFWYQQALGQGPEFLTYFQNEAQLDKSGLPSDRFFAERPEGSVSTLKIQRTQQEDSAVYLCASRGGQGTYNEQFFGPGTRLTVL.

V gene TRBV30 combines with J gene TRBJ2-6, with TRBD1 identical over 7 bases. Looked up from germline, CDR1 is GTSNPN and CDR2 is SVGIG (reference sequence). This CDR3 comprises 15 residues. V was pared by 5 bases and J by 0 bases, with 4 bases of the junction left unmatched. This CDR3 is CAWLRGHSGANVLTF. CDR3 in DNA: TGTGCCTGGCTTAGGGGGCACTCTGGGGCCAACGTCCTGACTTTC.

The gene calls are TRBV7-2 and TRBJ2-5; 10 bases match TRBD1. The CDR3 spans 16 residues. The trim removed 1 base at V and 5 bases at J, leaving 7 bases unmatched. Germline V gene data show CDR1 as SGHTA and CDR2 as FQGNSA. CDR3 protein: CASSLVGGTGAETQYF. The CDR3 DNA follows: TGTGCCAGCAGCTTAGTAGGCGGGACAGGGGCTGAGACCCAGTACTTC.

The V call is TRBV30, the J call TRBJ2-6, with a possible D match to TRBD1 (5 bases). The germline CDR1 and CDR2 sequences are GTSNPN and SVGIG (reference sequence). Trimming left V 4 bases short and J 2 bases short, with 9 bases between. The CDR3 is 14 residues long. CDR3: CAWTDSPGANVLTF. CDR3 bases: TGTGCCTGGACCGACAGCCCTGGGGCCAACGTCCTGACTTTC.

The chain carries TRBV27 and TRBJ1-5, with D perhaps matching TRBD1 (6 bases). Trimming took 5 bases from V and 5 from J, leaving 19 bases between them. The CDR3 has 16 amino acids. From germline, CDR1 is MNHEY and CDR2 SMNVEV (reference sequence). CDR3 sequence reads: CASSPSGGGADQPQHF. In DNA form, the CDR3 reads TGTGCCAGCAGTCCCTCGGGGGGGGGCGCCGATCAGCCCCAGCATTTT.